The 27 T cell receptor beta chains reported below all come from one sample, sequenced in a study of shared clonotypes between healthy human individuals. TCRdb keeps only in-frame clones here, not all; method: immunoSEQ multiplex PCR. The sample shows roughly 400,000 clones, just over 95% of them seen only once. What was sequenced was memory CD8+ T cells sorted from blood. Subset given: CD45RO+ cells pooled with CCR7-negative TemRA cells. The receptor set was obtained from a man aged 25 to 40 in good health.

Points on this clone: The identical CDR3 is also encoded by other nucleotide sequences in the sample. The rearrangement joins TRBV5-1 to TRBJ1-2; 7 bases match TRBD1. V shed 0 bases, J shed 4 bases, and the junction held 0 bases outside the gene matches. In germline, CDR1 is SGHRS, CDR2 YFSETQ. The CDR3 is made up of 13 amino acids. CDR3 amino acids: CASSLDRGYGYTF. Written as DNA, the CDR3 is TGCGCCAGCAGCTTGGACAGGGGCTATGGCTACACCTTC.

The chain couples TRBV6-1 to TRBJ2-1, with 7 bases matching TRBD2. Germline assignment: CDR1 MNHNS and CDR2 SASEGT. V was pared by 0 bases and J by 8 bases, with 4 bases of the junction left unmatched. CDR3 length: 14 amino acids. CDR3 sequence (DNA): TGTGCCAGCAGTGAAGCGGGAGGGGAGGATGAGCAGTTCTTC. This encodes CASSEAGGEDEQFF.

The rearrangement uses TRBV5-1 and TRBJ2-2; D gene uncertain. This CDR3 is 13 amino acids long. Germline CDR1 and CDR2: SGHRS and YFSETQ. V was clipped by 5 bases and J by 1 base, with 6 bases between them. The CDR3 DNA is TGCGCCAGCAGGGGGTTGAACACCGGGGAGCTGTTTTTT. It is translated as CASRGLNTGELFF.

The chain's CDR3 is CASSQGVSGRTDTQYF. In nucleotides, the CDR3 is TGCGCCAGCAGCCAAGGGGTTAGCGGGAGAACAGATACGCAGTATTTT. V usage is TRBV4-1 and J usage is TRBJ2-3; 9 bases fit TRBD2. V lost 1 base and J lost 3; bases outside the gene matches: 5. This CDR3 has 16 residues. In germline, CDR1 is MGHRA, CDR2 YSYEKL.

The rearrangement uses TRBV30 and TRBJ2-2; 14 nucleotides line up with TRBD2. V trimming: 5 bases; J trimming: 3 bases; junction bases outside the gene matches: 14. CDR1 is GTSNPN and CDR2 is SVGIG in the germline V gene (reference sequence). The CDR3 length is 19 residues. The CDR3 DNA reads TGTGCCTGGTCAACCACCCGACTAGCGGGAGGGCCTGACACCGGGGAGCTGTTTTTT. Protein product: CAWSTTRLAGGPDTGELFF.

The chain joins TRBV7-9 to TRBJ1-1; TRBD1 is a possible D gene (5 bases). The CDR3 length is 16 residues. CDR1 and CDR2 (germline): SEHNR, FQNEAQ (reference sequence). V gave up 3 bases and J gave up 1 base, with 15 bases separating them. This CDR3 is CASSFRRVETNTEAFF. For the CDR3, the DNA is TGTGCCAGCAGCTTCCGCAGGGTGGAAACGAACACTGAAGCTTTCTTT. The whole variable domain, filled in from reference TRBV7-9 and TRBJ1-1, reads DTGVSQNPRHKITKRGQNVTFRCDPISEHNRLYWYRQTLGQGPEFLTYFQNEAQLEKSRLLSDRFSAERPKGSFSTLEIQRTEQGDSAMYLCASSFRRVETNTEAFFGQGTRLTVV.

The V and J genes are TRBV11-2 and TRBJ2-2; D is ambiguous. V lost 6 bases and J lost 6, with 8 bases in between. Germline CDR1 and CDR2: SGHAT and FQNNGV. This CDR3 has 12 residues. CDR3 nucleotide sequence: TGTGCCAGCAGGATAGAAGCCGGGGAGCTGTTTTTT. Translating gives CASRIEAGELFF.

The chain combines TRBV19 with TRBJ1-3, with D possibly TRBD1 on 6 matching bases. This CDR3 spans 16 amino acids. The germline CDR1 and CDR2 sequences are LNHDA and SQIVND (reference sequence). V was shortened by 6 bases and J by 0 bases, with 15 bases between the two germline ends. The CDR3 bases are TGTGCCAGTAGGCCGGGGACAAGGATCTCTGGAAACACCATATATTTT. This translates into CASRPGTRISGNTIYF.

The chain combines TRBV30 with TRBJ1-4; TRBD1 is a possible D gene (6 bases). V was shortened by 1 base and J by 6 bases, with 12 bases between the two germline ends. Germline lookup yields CDR1 GTSNPN and CDR2 SVGIG (reference sequence). The CDR3 is 14 residues long. CDR3: CAWSAGTPDEKLFF. The CDR3 DNA reads TGTGCCTGGAGTGCCGGGACACCCGATGAAAAACTGTTTTTT.

This chain's CDR3 is CASSFSWTSGSSPTDTQYF. Written as DNA, the CDR3 is TGCGCCAGCAGCTTTAGTTGGACTAGCGGGAGTTCACCCACAGATACGCAGTATTTT. The gene calls are TRBV5-1 and TRBJ2-3; 13 bases line up with TRBD2. The V gene end was trimmed by 2 bases and the J gene end by 2 bases; junction bases not matched to a gene: 11. CDR1 and CDR2 from the germline V gene are SGHRS and YFSETQ. The CDR3 sequence is 19 residues long.

The V and J genes are TRBV25-1 and TRBJ2-7; possibly TRBD1 or TRBD2 for D (5 bases each). There are 15 residues in the CDR3. From germline, CDR1 is MGHDK and CDR2 SYGVNS. V shed 4 bases and J shed 0 bases, with 13 bases lying between them. The CDR3 loop is CASSGTGPSSYEQYF. CDR3 in DNA: TGTGCCAGCAGTGGAACGGGGCCTAGCTCCTACGAGCAGTACTTC.

This chain connects TRBV7-2 to TRBJ2-3; D might be TRBD1 (6 bases). The V end was cut by 1 base, the J end by 0 bases, with 11 bases between. There are 16 residues in the CDR3. Germline CDR1 SGHTA, CDR2 FQGNSA. The CDR3, as DNA: TGTGCCAGCAGCTTAGTTGGGGGCACCAGCACAGATACGCAGTATTTT. It codes for CASSLVGGTSTDTQYF.

A remark on this clone: A junction end diverges from the germline sequence, so it may reflect a read error. The V gene is TRBV7-7, the J gene TRBJ2-5, with 11 bases fitting TRBD2. This CDR3 contains 14 residues. Germline V CDR1 and CDR2: SSHAT, FNYEAQ (reference sequence). The CDR3 DNA follows: TGTGCTAGCAGCGGGACTAGCGGTCAAGAGACCCAGTACTTC. Its protein product is CASSGTSGQETQYF.

This chain joins TRBV11-3 and TRBJ2-3; tentatively, D is TRBD2 (5 bases). Germline-derived CDR1 and CDR2 are SGHNT and YENEEA. The CDR3 contains 15 residues. Between the trimmed V and J ends, which lost 1 base and 0 bases, there was a span of 8 bases. CDR3 sequence reads: CASSLGGESTDTQYF. Written as DNA, the CDR3 is TGTGCCAGCAGCTTAGGGGGAGAGAGCACAGATACGCAGTATTTT.

The chain combines TRBV18 with TRBJ2-1; D possibly uses TRBD1 or TRBD2 (6 bases each). The CDR3 contains 15 residues. Germline assignment: CDR1 KGHSH and CDR2 LQKENI. V was clipped by 5 bases and J by 4 bases, with 15 bases between them. In DNA form, the CDR3 reads TGTGCCAGCTCAGTCGCTAGCGACAGGTACAATGAGCAGTTCTTC. This gives the protein CASSVASDRYNEQFF.

This clone was observed a single time. The chain has TRBV4-2 and TRBJ1-3; D is perhaps TRBD1 (6 bases). Germline loops: CDR1 LGHNA, CDR2 YNFKEQ. V was pared by 0 bases and J by 4 bases, with 13 bases between. CDR3 length: 16 residues. The CDR3 DNA follows: TGTGCCAGCAGCCAAGATGTTACAGGGAGAGGAAACACCATATATTTT. It codes for CASSQDVTGRGNTIYF.

The chain combines TRBV7-2 with TRBJ1-5, with a possible D match to TRBD1 (5 bases). Germline V lookup: CDR1 SGHTA, CDR2 FQGNSA. The germline V and J ends were trimmed by 3 bases and 3 bases, with 9 bases remaining between them. The length of the CDR3 is 14 residues. CDR3 sequence reads: CASSLETANQPQHF. The DNA of the CDR3 is TGTGCCAGCAGCTTGGAGACAGCCAATCAGCCCCAGCATTTT.

The chain links TRBV25-1 to TRBJ2-7; 7 bases agree with TRBD2. The CDR3 covers 14 residues. The germline CDR1 and CDR2 sequences are MGHDK and SYGVNS. The ends lost 5 bases at V and 1 base at J; junction bases unmatched: 5. CDR3 sequence reads: CASSPGLNSYEQYF. Written as DNA, the CDR3 is TGTGCCAGCAGTCCGGGACTAAATTCCTACGAGCAGTACTTC.

The CDR3 bases are TGTGCCAGCAGGGGGACAGGGGGCCTCTCCTACGAGCAGTACTTC. Translation gives CASRGTGGLSYEQYF. The gene calls are TRBV2 and TRBJ2-7; 12 bases are a match to TRBD1. In germline, CDR1 is SNHLY, CDR2 FYNNEI. V lost 6 bases and J lost 0; bases outside the gene matches: 3. The length of the CDR3 is 15 residues.

The chain has TRBV28 and TRBJ2-5; perhaps TRBD2 as D (5 bases). The V gene's germline CDR1 is MDHEN and CDR2 SYDVKM. This CDR3 has 12 amino acids. The ends were cut back, 6 bases at V and 3 bases at J, with 8 bases in the middle. The CDR3 nucleotides read TGTGCCAGCAGCCGACTAAAAGAGACCCAGTACTTC. It codes for CASSRLKETQYF.

The gene calls are TRBV6-5 and TRBJ1-2, with TRBD1 matching over 10 bases. The CDR3 is 15 residues long. V lost 0 bases, J lost 8 bases, and 6 bases stayed unmatched. The V gene's germline CDR1 is MNHEY and CDR2 SVGAGI. The CDR3 DNA reads as TGTGCCAGCAGTTACTCGGGACAGGGGAGGTCAGGCTACACCTTC. Translating gives CASSYSGQGRSGYTF.

The V call is TRBV18, the J call TRBJ2-3, with TRBD2 identical over 9 bases. Germline trimming cut 3 bases from V and 2 bases from J; bases unmatched to any gene: 9. CDR1 and CDR2 (germline): KGHSH, LQKENI. The CDR3 length is 17 residues. CDR3 loop: CASSPGLAGITTDTQYF. CDR3 bases: TGTGCCAGCTCACCGGGGCTAGCGGGGATAACCACAGATACGCAGTATTTT.

The chain employs TRBV7-2 and TRBJ2-1; 16 bases are a match to TRBD2. The V and J ends lost 0 bases and 2 bases, in that order; junction bases with no gene match: 7. The CDR3 covers 20 residues. Germline CDR1 and CDR2: SGHTA and FQGNSA. The CDR3 protein is CASSLARGLAGGFTYNEQFF. DNA for the CDR3: TGTGCCAGCAGCTTAGCGCGGGGACTAGCGGGAGGGTTCACCTACAATGAGCAGTTCTTC. The complete variable domain, with remaining parts taken from reference TRBV7-2 and TRBJ2-1, reads GAGVSQSPSNKVTEKGKDVELRCDPISGHTALYWYRQSLGQGLEFLIYFQGNSAPDKSGLPSDRFSAERTGGSVSTLTIQRTQQEDSAVYLCASSLARGLAGGFTYNEQFFGPGTRLTVL.

The V and J genes are TRBV4-1 and TRBJ2-1; the D is unclear. The CDR3 extends over 17 amino acids. Trimming pared 1 base from V and 0 bases from J, leaving 13 bases between. Per germline, CDR1 MGHRA and CDR2 YSYEKL. The CDR3 loop is CASSQVLSQSSYNEQFF. CDR3 DNA sequence: TGCGCCAGCAGCCAAGTTCTCTCACAGAGCTCCTACAATGAGCAGTTCTTC.

V and J are TRBV7-9 and TRBJ2-7, with D possibly TRBD2 on 6 matching bases. V dropped 6 bases and J dropped 4 bases, with 22 bases sitting between them. There are 16 residues in the CDR3. Per germline, CDR1 SEHNR and CDR2 FQNEAQ (reference sequence). The DNA for the CDR3 is TGTGCCAGCAGTCCATTGGGGGGTCTACAGGATTACGAGCAGTACTTC. Its protein is CASSPLGGLQDYEQYF.

This clone has just one count. The rearrangement links TRBV5-6 to TRBJ2-7; D perhaps matches TRBD2 (6 bases). V gave up 4 bases and J gave up 6 bases, with 17 bases separating them. This CDR3 region has 14 residues. CDR1 SGHDT and CDR2 YYEEEE come from the germline V gene. Here the CDR3 reads CASSPEGLETEQYF. The CDR3 DNA follows: TGTGCCAGCAGCCCGGAGGGCCTTGAGACCGAGCAGTACTTC.

The rearrangement uses TRBV28 and TRBJ2-6; 14 bases match TRBD2. The CDR3 length is 19 residues. V dropped 7 bases and J dropped 1; count of bases not matched to a gene: 9. CDR1 is MDHEN and CDR2 is SYDVKM in the germline V gene. CDR3 region: CASTPTRLAGGSGANVLTF. CDR3 nucleotide sequence: TGTGCCAGCACCCCAACCAGACTAGCGGGAGGGTCTGGGGCCAACGTCCTGACTTTC.